This T cell receptor (beta chain) was identified during a study of cytomegalovirus exposure and HLA in healthy donors. As concerns this clone: Its antigen remains unknown.

Study outcomes and limitations: There were reportedly fewer N-insertions in an Asian-associated ancestry cluster than the roughly 670-donor mean, in a later analysis.

PCR used 60 Vbeta primers and 13 Jbeta primers. The repertoire was sequenced with immunoSEQ multiplex PCR; TCRdb's copy has only in-frame clones and lacks some. The sample totals around 140,000 clones; its top ten clones hold about 1.6%. The CDR3 sequence is 15 residues long. Germline V CDR1 and CDR2: LNHDA, SQIVND (reference sequence). Between the trimmed V and J ends, which lost 4 bases and 2 bases, there was a span of 15 bases. The rearrangement uses TRBV19 and TRBJ2-7, with D tentatively TRBD1 (5 bases). Sequenced material: PBMCs. The TCR sequence derives from a woman in her 40s in good health and CMV-seronegative. This chain's CDR3 is CASSNSPDRTYEQYF. In nucleotides, the CDR3 is TGTGCCAGTAGTAATTCCCCCGACAGAACCTACGAGCAGTACTTC.